The 14 T cell receptor beta chains presented below share a single source sample, sequenced in a study of blood T cell repertoires in COVID-19. Measured with immunoSEQ multiplex PCR; TCRdb has only the in-frame clones, and not every one. The profile shows roughly 200,000 clones, 75% to 90% of them singletons. The sample was PBMCs or T cells enriched from blood (not recorded which). Receptor source: a woman aged 30 to 39 who had recovered from COVID-19.

The chain links TRBV24-1 to TRBJ2-2, with 11 bases matching TRBD1. Trimming took 3 bases from V and 7 from J; bases not matched to a gene: 3. This CDR3 region has 15 residues. In germline, CDR1 is KGHDR, CDR2 SFDVKD. The CDR3 DNA reads TGTGCCACCAGTGATACGGGACAGGGGGGCGGGGAGCTGTTTTTT. Translated: CATSDTGQGGGELFF.

In its sample, this clone was seen many times. The V and J genes are TRBV19 and TRBJ2-3; D is possibly TRBD1 (6 bases). Germline V gives CDR1 LNHDA, CDR2 SQIVND (reference sequence). The CDR3 loop spans 14 amino acids. The V end was cut by 6 bases, the J end by 2 bases, with 12 bases between. The CDR3: CASRTQGPTDTQYF. Here the CDR3 DNA reads TGTGCCAGTAGGACACAGGGTCCCACAGATACGCAGTATTTT.

V usage is TRBV19 and J usage is TRBJ2-2, with TRBD1 as a possible D gene (6 bases). The CDR3 is 14 residues long. V lost 1 base to trimming and J lost 5 bases, with 8 bases between them. Germline V gives CDR1 LNHDA, CDR2 SQIVND (reference sequence). CDR3 in amino acids: CASSIGQGTGELFF. The CDR3 DNA reads as TGTGCCAGTAGTATAGGTCAGGGGACCGGGGAGCTGTTTTTT.

This clone was detected once. For the CDR3, the DNA is TGTGCCTGGACTCGGACTGACACTTCTAGGAATGAGCAGTTCTTC. As protein: CAWTRTDTSRNEQFF. This sequence joins TRBV30 and TRBJ2-1; tentative D call: TRBD2 (5 bases). Germline V lookup: CDR1 GTSNPN, CDR2 SVGIG (reference sequence). V lost 4 bases and J 7 bases, leaving 20 bases between the germline ends. This CDR3 is built from 15 residues.

Details on this clone: The same CDR3 also results from other DNA sequences found in this sample. CDR3 DNA sequence: TGTGCCAGTAGTATACGAGGCACTGAAGCTTTCTTT. Translated: CASSIRGTEAFF. The rearrangement links TRBV19 to TRBJ1-1; D is ambiguous. The V gene's germline CDR1 is LNHDA and CDR2 SQIVND (reference sequence). The CDR3 is made up of 12 amino acids. The V gene lost 2 bases and the J gene lost 4 bases, with 5 bases spanning the gap.

The gene calls are TRBV5-6 and TRBJ1-2; 9 positions match TRBD1. CDR1 is SGHDT, CDR2 YYEEEE, per germline. The V gene end was trimmed by 3 bases and the J gene end by 8 bases; junction bases not matched to a gene: 2. The CDR3 contains 12 residues. CDR3 loop: CASSWTGVGYTF. The DNA of the CDR3 is TGTGCCAGCAGCTGGACAGGGGTCGGCTACACCTTC.

The chain couples TRBV9 to TRBJ2-1, with 8 bases fitting TRBD2. V lost 2 bases and J lost 9; bases outside the gene matches: 4. This CDR3 is built from 13 residues. Germline CDR1 and CDR2: SGDLS and YYNGEE. DNA of the CDR3: TGTGCCAGCAGCGTTTTAGCGGGGACTGAGCAGTTCTTC. Encoded protein: CASSVLAGTEQFF. Together with reference TRBV9 and TRBJ2-1, the CDR3 gives the full variable domain: DSGVTQTPKHLITATGQRVTLRCSPRSGDLSVYWYQQSLDQGLQFLIQYYNGEERAKGNILERFSAQQFPDLHSELNLSSLELGDSALYFCASSVLAGTEQFFGPGTRLTVL.

This chain connects TRBV13 to TRBJ1-6, with 9 bases fitting TRBD1. V lost 5 bases and J lost 3; bases outside the gene matches: 5. CDR1 and CDR2 (germline): PRHDT, FYEKMQ (reference sequence). The CDR3 covers 16 residues. CDR3 nucleotide sequence: TGTGCCAGCAGCACTCTGGACAGGGGCTATAATTCACCCCTCCACTTT. It is translated as CASSTLDRGYNSPLHF.

The rearrangement links TRBV5-6 to TRBJ2-1; TRBD1 matches at 7 bases. Germline loops: CDR1 SGHDT, CDR2 YYEEEE. There are 14 residues in the CDR3. J was trimmed by 7 bases and V by 4 bases; bases with no gene match: 8. Here the CDR3 DNA reads TGTGCCAGCAGCCCCGGGACAGCGTGGAATGAGCAGTTCTTC. This encodes CASSPGTAWNEQFF.

The rearrangement uses TRBV9 and TRBJ2-5; 14 positions match TRBD2. The CDR3 runs to 17 residues. The junction had 7 bases not matched to a gene; V was cut back by 4 bases and J by 2 bases. Germline V gene lookup returns CDR1 SGDLS and CDR2 YYNGEE. CDR3 nucleotide sequence: TGTGCCAGCAGCTCTCGTGGACTAGCGGGAGGTCAAGAGACCCAGTACTTC. It yields the protein CASSSRGLAGGQETQYF.

This clone appeared a single time. The chain carries TRBV5-1 and TRBJ2-5; 10 bases agree with TRBD2. Germline V gene lookup returns CDR1 SGHRS and CDR2 YFSETQ. The V and J ends lost 4 bases and 3 bases, in that order; junction bases with no gene match: 12. This CDR3 has 17 amino acids. The CDR3 DNA reads TGCGCCAGCAGCCTCCCTAGCGGGAGATGGCCCAAAGAGACCCAGTACTTC. Protein sequence: CASSLPSGRWPKETQYF.

The chain recombines TRBV9 with TRBJ2-7, with TRBD2 matching over 11 bases. J was trimmed by 3 bases and V by 0 bases; bases with no gene match: 5. Germline V gene lookup returns CDR1 SGDLS and CDR2 YYNGEE. The length of the CDR3 is 16 residues. The CDR3 DNA follows: TGTGCCAGCAGCGTAGGGGGACTAGCGGCAGGCTACGAGCAGTACTTC. Protein sequence: CASSVGGLAAGYEQYF.

This chain uses TRBV7-2 with TRBJ1-4; 7 bases map to TRBD1. Germline lookup yields CDR1 SGHTA and CDR2 FQGNSA. The CDR3 is made up of 15 amino acids. Trimming cost V 5 bases and J 1 base; bases outside gene matches: 4. CDR3 bases: TGTGCCAGCAGCCCCCAGGGGGGAACTAATGAAAAACTGTTTTTT. Amino acid sequence: CASSPQGGTNEKLFF. Using reference TRBV7-2 and TRBJ1-4 for the parts outside the CDR3, the full variable domain is GAGVSQSPSNKVTEKGKDVELRCDPISGHTALYWYRQSLGQGLEFLIYFQGNSAPDKSGLPSDRFSAERTGGSVSTLTIQRTQQEDSAVYLCASSPQGGTNEKLFFGSGTQLSVL.

The gene calls are TRBV19 and TRBJ2-2, with TRBD1 matching 9 bases. CDR3 length: 16 residues. V was clipped by 5 bases and J by 1 base; unmatched bases: 5. CDR1 LNHDA and CDR2 SQIVND come from the germline V gene (reference sequence). The chain's CDR3 is CASSRGTGKNTGELFF. The CDR3 DNA is TGTGCCAGTAGTCGGGGGACAGGGAAGAACACCGGGGAGCTGTTTTTT.